One sample yielded the 8 T cell receptor beta chains listed below, sequenced in a study of Ad26.COV2.S vaccination and SARS-CoV-2 variants listed by TCRdb under 2021. The library was generated by the immunoSEQ multiplex PCR assay. TCRdb mirrors the immuneACCESS table, restricted to in-frame sequences. Some clones are absent from its copies; in checked studies, under half trace to an unresolved V gene, and the reason for the others is unknown. The sample data list roughly 450,000 clones, and around 90% of these were observed just once. The top ten constitute 9.5% to 15% of the sample. The sample's treatment or condition label is to be understood as: some 20 received Ad26.COV2.S at low or high dose, single or two shots; 5 received placebo; per-sample allocation not given. For vaccine and placebo recipients, repertoires were sequenced using samples collected on day 63 after the first injection. Sequenced material: peripheral blood, taken in a trial of Ad26.COV2.S vaccine versus placebo. All receptors come from a person between 18 and 60 years old who received the Ad26.COV2.S COVID-19 vaccine or a placebo.

This sequence joins TRBV4-3 and TRBJ1-2, with 7 bases identical to TRBD1. Per germline, CDR1 LGHNA and CDR2 YSLEER. The CDR3 runs to 18 residues. J gave up 4 bases and V 3 bases, and 17 bases lay outside the gene matches. CDR3: CASSHVVGQGDTGYGYTF. CDR3 bases: TGCGCCAGCAGCCATGTGGTGGGGCAGGGGGATACGGGCTATGGCTACACCTTC.

The chain recombines TRBV5-1 with TRBJ1-4; 7 bases are a match to TRBD1. There are 15 residues in the CDR3. V trimming: 0 bases; J trimming: 8 bases; junction bases outside the gene matches: 7. Germline V gives CDR1 SGHRS, CDR2 YFSETQ. CDR3 sequence: CASSLGGGIREKLFF. The CDR3 DNA follows: TGCGCCAGCAGCTTGGGAGGGGGCATTCGCGAAAAACTGTTTTTT.

The rearrangement joins TRBV9 to TRBJ2-3, with D perhaps matching TRBD1 (5 bases). Germline V gene data show CDR1 as SGDLS and CDR2 as YYNGEE. The V gene lost 0 bases and the J gene lost 3 bases, with 8 bases spanning the gap. The CDR3 spans 14 residues. The CDR3 spells CASSVAPGTDTQYF. As DNA, the CDR3 is TGTGCCAGCAGCGTAGCCCCAGGGACAGATACGCAGTATTTT.

This clone was seen only once. The V and J genes are TRBV7-3 and TRBJ2-1; D uncertain. Trimming took off 2 bases at V and 0 bases at J, with 8 bases between the two ends. The CDR3 is made up of 15 amino acids. Per germline, CDR1 SGHTA and CDR2 FQGTGA. CDR3 in DNA: TGTGCCAGCAGCTTAGGGTTGAGCTCCTACAATGAGCAGTTCTTC. It specifies CASSLGLSSYNEQFF.

The rearrangement uses TRBV11-3 and TRBJ2-1, with TRBD2 matching 14 bases. The germline V gene has CDR1 SGHNT and CDR2 YENEEA. The V segment lost 0 bases and the J segment 7 bases; nucleotides outside the gene matches: 8. The CDR3 runs to 18 residues. The CDR3 protein is CASSLDGTSGSNLNEQFF. The CDR3 bases are TGTGCCAGCAGCTTAGATGGGACTAGCGGGAGTAATCTGAATGAGCAGTTCTTC.

This clone was detected only once. The CDR3 DNA sequence: TGTGCCAGCAGACGGGAGTTTGAAGCTTTCTTT. Protein product: CASRREFEAFF. The chain couples TRBV6-5 to TRBJ1-1; D ambiguous. CDR3 length: 11 residues. V shed 6 bases and J shed 7 bases, with 9 bases lying between them. Germline V lookup: CDR1 MNHEY, CDR2 SVGAGI.

The chain joins TRBV18 to TRBJ2-7, with 9 bases aligning to TRBD1. This CDR3 contains 13 residues. Germline V gene lookup returns CDR1 KGHSH and CDR2 LQKENI. V gave up 10 bases and J gave up 3 bases; unmatched junction bases: 7. CDR3 DNA: TGTGCCAATGGACAGGGGAGCCGCTACGAGCAGTACTTC. It specifies CANGQGSRYEQYF.

This chain joins TRBV3-1 (or the pseudogene TRBV3-2) and TRBJ1-1; 7 nucleotides align to TRBD1. V lost 1 base, J lost 2 bases, and 4 bases stayed unmatched. This CDR3 spans 15 amino acids. CDR1 is LGHDT, CDR2 YNNKEL, per germline (reference sequence). This CDR3 is CASSQGSGGNTEAFF. As DNA, the CDR3 is TGTGCCAGCAGCCAAGGATCAGGGGGAAACACTGAAGCTTTCTTT.